A single sample is the source of the 22 T cell receptor beta chains below, sequenced in a study of neurological immune-mediated disorders. TCRdb redid the calling of the 5' RACE reads with MiXCR, one entry per CDR3 protein. Among under 40,000 distinct CDR3 sequences listed, roughly 15% were seen once. What was sequenced was PBMCs. All receptors derive from a woman aged 45-60 years with HTLV-1-associated myelopathy (HAM/TSP).

The sample holds many counts of this clonotype. The chain has TRBV20-1 and TRBJ1-4; 9 nucleotides align to TRBD1. The ends lost 5 bases at V and 6 bases at J; junction bases unmatched: 7. From germline, CDR1 is DFQATT and CDR2 SNEGSKA (reference sequence). This CDR3 is 14 amino acids long. The CDR3 DNA reads as TGCAGTGCTCTACAGGGGGCCGCGGATGAAAAACTGTTTTTT. Its protein product is CSALQGAADEKLFF.

This clonotype has at least ten counts. The V call is TRBV27, the J call TRBJ1-1; the D is unclear. V lost 3 bases and J lost 4, with 9 bases in between. Germline assignment: CDR1 MNHEY and CDR2 SMNVEV (reference sequence). The CDR3 runs 13 residues. For the CDR3, the DNA is TGTGCCAGCAGTTTTGATTGGGGCACTGAAGCTTTCTTT. Protein sequence: CASSFDWGTEAFF.

The rearrangement uses TRBV2 and TRBJ1-6, with D uncertain. The CDR3 loop spans 11 amino acids. CDR1 and CDR2 (germline): SNHLY, FYNNEI. V was clipped by 7 bases and J by 13 bases, with 11 bases between them. The DNA for the CDR3 is TGTGCCAGCACCGGGGAGAGCCCCCTCCACTTT. Its translation: CASTGESPLHF.

The chain couples TRBV14 to TRBJ1-1; the D gene is possibly TRBD1 (5 bases). The germline V gene encodes CDR1 SGHDN and CDR2 FVKESK. The germline V and J ends were trimmed by 2 bases and 7 bases, with 26 bases remaining between them. The CDR3 runs 18 residues. CDR3 nucleotides: TGTGCCAGCAGCCAATGGGGGGATTGGGACCTAGATGGTGTTGAAGCTTTCTTT. It codes for CASSQWGDWDLDGVEAFF.

This clonotype was observed at least ten times. The chain links TRBV29-1 to TRBJ2-5, with D possibly TRBD2 on 6 matching bases. Germline V CDR1 and CDR2: SQVTM, ANQGSEA. V lost 3 bases to trimming and J lost 5 bases, with 16 bases between them. The CDR3 is made up of 14 amino acids. The CDR3 sequence: CSVDLPGLGETQYF. The CDR3 coding sequence is TGCAGCGTTGACTTGCCGGGACTGGGGGAGACCCAGTACTTC.

This clonotype was counted a few times. The chain is built from TRBV7-9 and TRBJ2-5; D is unclear. This CDR3 has 12 residues. V was clipped by 4 bases and J by 5 bases, with 8 bases between them. Germline assignment: CDR1 SEHNR and CDR2 FQNEAQ (reference sequence). The CDR3 nucleotides are TGTGCCAGCAGCTCGACCGGGGAGACCCAGTACTTC. Its protein product is CASSSTGETQYF. Full variable domain (remainder filled in from reference TRBV7-9 and TRBJ2-5): DTGVSQNPRHKITKRGQNVTFRCDPISEHNRLYWYRQTLGQGPEFLTYFQNEAQLEKSRLLSDRFSAERPKGSFSTLEIQRTEQGDSAMYLCASSSTGETQYFGPGTRLLVL.

This clonotype was detected many times. The chain joins TRBV19 to TRBJ1-1; TRBD1 aligns across 10 bases. Germline-derived CDR1 and CDR2 are LNHDA and SQIVND (reference sequence). The trim removed 5 bases at V and 11 bases at J, leaving 8 bases unmatched. The CDR3 extends over 13 amino acids. The DNA for the CDR3 is TGTGCCAGTAGTTCCGACAGGGGGCTTGTCGCTTTCTTT. Translation gives CASSSDRGLVAFF.

Concerning this clonotype: At one of its ends the junction is not consistent with the germline gene, which may arise from a read error. The rearrangement joins TRBV7-9 to TRBJ2-5, with D perhaps assigned TRBD1 or TRBD2 (5 bases each). CDR1 is SEHNR and CDR2 is FQNEAQ in the germline V gene (reference sequence). The CDR3 is 12 residues long. DNA for the CDR3: TGTGCCAGCATCCCTGGGCAGGGACCTAGACACTTC. As protein: CASIPGQGPRHF.

In this sample, this clonotype turned up a few times. Relative to the germline gene, one junction end is altered; a read error may explain this. The rearrangement uses TRBV7-7 and TRBJ2-1, with 9 bases matching TRBD1. The CDR3 is made up of 15 amino acids. Germline V gives CDR1 SSHAT, CDR2 FNYEAQ (reference sequence). The DNA of the CDR3 is TGTGCTAGCAGCCCCGGGACAGGGATTATGAATGAGCAGTTCTTC. Translation: CASSPGTGIMNEQFF. Using reference TRBV7-7 and TRBJ2-1 for the parts outside the CDR3, the full variable domain is GAGVSQSPRYKVTKRGQDVTLRCDPISSHATLYWYQQALGQGPEFLTYFNYEAQPDKSGLPSDRFSAERPEGSISTLTIQRTEQRDSAMYRCASSPGTGIMNEQFFGPGTRLTVL.

Remarks on this clonotype: Possible read error: a much larger clone is one base away. The CDR3 does not end in the conserved phenylalanine or tryptophan, so this is likely a read error. The V gene is TRBV4-3, the J gene TRBJ2-3, with unresolved D. Germline V gene data show CDR1 as LGHNA and CDR2 as YSLEER. Trimming took off 4 bases at V and 0 bases at J, with 11 bases between the two ends. The CDR3 has 15 amino acids. The CDR3 DNA reads TGCGCCAGCAGCCCGGACGGCTCTAGCACAGATACGCAGTATTTG. Translated, it gives CASSPDGSSTDTQYL.

This clonotype was recorded at least ten times. The V call is TRBV24-1, the J call TRBJ2-6, with unresolved D. Trimming shortened V by 4 bases and J by 0 bases, and 9 bases separated the two germline ends. From germline, CDR1 is KGHDR and CDR2 SFDVKD. The CDR3 length is 16 residues. CDR3 bases: TGTGCCACCAGTGACGCCCTGAGCTCTGGGGCCAACGTCCTGACTTTC. Its protein product is CATSDALSSGANVLTF.

Many counts were recorded for this clonotype. The rearrangement uses TRBV28 and TRBJ1-2; the D gene is possibly TRBD1 (6 bases). Trimming cost V 7 bases and J 4 bases, with 19 bases left between them. This CDR3 region has 15 residues. Germline V gives CDR1 MDHEN, CDR2 SYDVKM. Here the CDR3 reads CASTFTGLDSYGYTF. DNA for the CDR3: TGTGCCAGCACCTTCACAGGGTTGGATTCCTATGGCTACACCTTC.

This clonotype was counted at least ten times. The chain is built from TRBV28 and TRBJ2-3; 8 positions match TRBD1. The CDR3 contains 15 residues. The germline gives CDR1 MDHEN, CDR2 SYDVKM. J gave up 2 bases and V 7 bases, and 8 bases lay outside the gene matches. The CDR3 nucleotides are TGTGCCAGCAATCCCCCGGACAGGGACACAGATACGCAGTATTTT. As protein: CASNPPDRDTDTQYF.

This clonotype has ten or more counts. The chain is built from TRBV15 and TRBJ2-5; TRBD1 matches at 9 bases. Germline V gene sequence: CDR1 LNHNV, CDR2 YYDKDF (reference sequence). This CDR3 spans 14 amino acids. Germline trimming cut 3 bases from V and 3 bases from J; bases unmatched to any gene: 2. The chain's CDR3 is CATSSRDREETQYF. The CDR3 DNA sequence: TGTGCCACCAGCAGCCGGGACAGGGAAGAGACCCAGTACTTC. The full variable domain, completed using reference TRBV15 and TRBJ2-5, is DAMVIQNPRYQVTQFGKPVTLSCSQTLNHNVMYWYQQKSSQAPKLLFHYYDKDFNNEADTPDNFQSRRPNTSFCFLDIRSPGLGDTAMYLCATSSRDREETQYFGPGTRLLVL.

This clonotype was found many times. The chain uses TRBV5-1 and TRBJ2-1; 12 nucleotides agree with TRBD1. The V gene's germline CDR1 is SGHRS and CDR2 YFSETQ. The CDR3 length is 17 residues. The trim removed 5 bases at V and 1 base at J, leaving 7 bases unmatched. CDR3: CASRGQGANVSYNEQFF. CDR3 DNA: TGCGCCAGCAGGGGACAGGGGGCGAATGTTTCCTACAATGAGCAGTTCTTC.

The genes are TRBV5-1 and TRBJ2-1; 8 bases agree with TRBD1. The junction had 11 bases not matched to a gene; V was cut back by 1 base and J by 8 bases. The CDR3 has 16 residues. Germline loops: CDR1 SGHRS, CDR2 YFSETQ. DNA for the CDR3: TGCGCCAGCAGCTTGAACGGACAGGGAATTTCAGATGAGCAGTTCTTC. This translates into CASSLNGQGISDEQFF.

There are many counts of this clonotype. J is TRBJ1-2 and V is TRBV7-2; the D is unclear. Germline CDR1 is SGHTA and CDR2 is FQGNSA. CDR3 size: 15 residues. The ends were cut back, 0 bases at V and 4 bases at J, with 12 bases in the middle. CDR3 sequence (DNA): TGTGCCAGCAGCTTAGCGGGTGACCTTGGCTATGGCTACACCTTC. Translated, it gives CASSLAGDLGYGYTF.

This clonotype was counted many times. This rearrangement joins TRBV27 to TRBJ2-1; the D gene is possibly TRBD1 (6 bases). CDR3 length: 15 amino acids. The germline gives CDR1 MNHEY, CDR2 SMNVEV (reference sequence). Trimming cost V 5 bases and J 2 bases, with 13 bases left between them. The CDR3 DNA follows: TGTGCCAGCAGTCGCAGCAGGGACACCTACAATGAGCAGTTCTTC. Protein sequence: CASSRSRDTYNEQFF.

This clonotype was detected many times. The J gene is TRBJ1-1, the V gene TRBV5-1; D is uncertain. The CDR3 is 13 amino acids. Germline-derived CDR1 and CDR2 are SGHRS and YFSETQ. The ends were cut back, 0 bases at V and 1 base at J, with 4 bases in the middle. The DNA for the CDR3 is TGCGCCAGCAGCTTGGACCCGAACACTGAAGCTTTCTTT. This encodes CASSLDPNTEAFF.

This clonotype was observed many times. CDR3 DNA: TGTGCCAGCAGCGTTGACGGGGGGGCAGTGTCCCAGTACTTC. It translates to CASSVDGGAVSQYF. J is TRBJ2-5 and V is TRBV9; 8 positions agree with TRBD2. The V gene's germline CDR1 is SGDLS and CDR2 YYNGEE. Trimming removed 2 bases from V and 9 bases from J; junction bases left unmatched: 9. The CDR3 has 14 residues.

Ten or more counts support this clonotype. The CDR3 sequence: CASSLEPQGLSNQPQHF. In DNA form, the CDR3 reads TGCGCCAGCAGCTTGGAACCCCAGGGCCTGAGCAATCAGCCCCAGCATTTT. The V gene is TRBV5-1, the J gene TRBJ1-5; D may be TRBD1 (5 bases). Trimming removed 0 bases from V and 1 base from J, with 14 bases in between. Germline V gene sequence: CDR1 SGHRS, CDR2 YFSETQ. The CDR3 runs to 17 residues.

This clonotype was seen many times. This chain joins TRBV20-1 and TRBJ1-6; the D is unclear. This CDR3 comprises 13 residues. Germline V gene lookup returns CDR1 DFQATT and CDR2 SNEGSKA (reference sequence). The CDR3 here is CSPMGSAYSPLHF. DNA of the CDR3: TGCAGCCCCATGGGGAGCGCATATTCACCCCTCCACTTT.